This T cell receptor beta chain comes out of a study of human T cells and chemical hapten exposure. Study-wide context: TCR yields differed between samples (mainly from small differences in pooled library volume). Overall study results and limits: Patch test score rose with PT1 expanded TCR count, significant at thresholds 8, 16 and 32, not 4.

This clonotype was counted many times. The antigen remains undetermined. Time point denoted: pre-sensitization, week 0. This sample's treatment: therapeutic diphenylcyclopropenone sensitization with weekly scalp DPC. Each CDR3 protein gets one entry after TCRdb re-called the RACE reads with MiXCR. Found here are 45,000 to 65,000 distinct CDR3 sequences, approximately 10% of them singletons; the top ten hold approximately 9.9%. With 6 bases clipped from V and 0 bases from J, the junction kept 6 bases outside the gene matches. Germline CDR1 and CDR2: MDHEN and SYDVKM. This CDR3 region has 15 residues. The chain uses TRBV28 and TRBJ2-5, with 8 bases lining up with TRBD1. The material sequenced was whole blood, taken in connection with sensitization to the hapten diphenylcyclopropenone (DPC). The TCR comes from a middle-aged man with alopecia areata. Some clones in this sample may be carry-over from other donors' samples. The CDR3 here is CASSSTGAYQETQYF. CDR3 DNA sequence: TGTGCCAGCAGCTCGACAGGGGCGTACCAAGAGACCCAGTACTTC.